This TCR beta chain was captured by sequencing in a study of OX40 agonist ivuxolimab in advanced cancers. Overall study context: People who had prior anti-PD-1, anti-PD-L1 or anti-CTLA-4 therapy could take part, and around 40% had some. Patients achieving partial responses numbered three: one hepatocellular carcinoma case and two cutaneous melanoma cases.

Samples were taken at baseline and on day 1 of cycles 4 and 7. The CDR3 consists of 14 residues. Germline V gene sequence: CDR1 MNHEY, CDR2 SVGAGI. The V gene lost 7 bases and the J gene lost 10 bases, with 17 bases spanning the gap. The method was immunoSEQ multiplex PCR; TCRdb's version includes in-frame clones alone and lacks a portion of them. The data show 20,000 to 30,000 clones, around 85% seen once. The chain combines TRBV6-5 with TRBJ1-6, with D possibly TRBD1 on 5 matching bases. The specimen was CD4+ or CD8+ T cells sorted from blood, collected in a trial of the OX40 agonist ivuxolimab. This receptor was identified in an adult with an advanced solid tumor such as melanoma, head and neck, liver or kidney cancer. The CDR3 sequence: CASTLTQGGSPLHF. CDR3 sequence (DNA): TGTGCCAGCACTCTCACCCAGGGCGGGTCACCCCTCCACTTT.